A selection of T cell receptor beta chains follows, all from one sample in a study of spatial heterogeneity in lung cancer. TCRdb ran MiXCR on the 5' RACE reads and lists one entry per CDR3 protein. The table lists over 25,000 distinct CDR3 sequences, around 7.5% of them singletons. The sample was lung tumor tissue, taken at surgery. The origin of the receptors is a male donor with early-stage non-small cell lung cancer. The CDR3 runs from the conserved cysteine through the conserved F or W. The D gene is left open where the match is weak. Rows may omit the clone size; those that give it use once, few, many or a size class.

few	TRBV7-2	TRBJ2-3	TRBD1	TGTGCCAGCAGCCGGGACAGGGCAGGAGATACGCAGTATTTT	CASSRDRAGDTQYF
many	TRBV18	TRBJ2-6	.	TGTGCCAGCTCACCTTTGGGACCCGCCGCTGGGGCCAACGTCCTGACTTTC	CASSPLGPAAGANVLTF
.	TRBV5-1	TRBJ2-3	TRBD2	TGCGCCAGCAGCCACGGATCTAGCGGGGGCCTAGGCGGGGATACGCAGTATTTT	CASSHGSSGGLGGDTQYF
many	TRBV29-1	TRBJ1-2	.	TGCAGCGCTACAGGGATTTATGGCTACACCTTC	CSATGIYGYTF
.	TRBV12-3/TRBV12-4	TRBJ2-2	.	TGTGCCAGCAGAAAAAACACCGGGGAGCTGTTTTTT	CASRKNTGELFF
many	TRBV20-1	TRBJ1-5	.	TGCAGTGCTAATCTCGGGCCAAATCAGCCCCAGCATTTT	CSANLGPNQPQHF
many	TRBV5-5	TRBJ1-1	.	TGTGCCAGCAGCTCGATGGGCTCAGGGGACACTGAAGCTTTCTTT	CASSSMGSGDTEAFF
many	TRBV6-5	TRBJ2-3	TRBD1	TGTGCCAGCAGCGTCTTAGGGGGCGCCCAGTATTTT	CASSVLGGAQYF
few	TRBV20-1	TRBJ1-1	.	TGCAGTGCCCTAGGTCGGGGATGGACTGAAGCTTTCTTT	CSALGRGWTEAFF
many	TRBV20-1	TRBJ1-2	.	TGCAGTGCTAGTTCCCCATCAGTCCGGGGGATAGGTGGCTACACCTTC	CSASSPSVRGIGGYTF
.	TRBV29-1	TRBJ2-5	.	TGCAGCGTTGAAGGGGGGGAGACCCAGTACTTC	CSVEGGETQYF
many	TRBV9	TRBJ2-3	.	TGTGCCAGCAGCCCGCGAGGGGTGCGGGGAGATACGCAGTATTTT	CASSPRGVRGDTQYF
many	TRBV27	TRBJ2-3	.	TGTGCCAGCCGCCGCGAGGGGCCAGATACGCAGTATTTT	CASRREGPDTQYF
.	TRBV7-9	TRBJ2-7	TRBD1	TGTGCCAGCAGCTTAGGAAATTGGGACAGGGCCTACGAGCAGTACTTC	CASSLGNWDRAYEQYF
many	TRBV5-1	TRBJ1-1	.	TGCGCCAGCAGCTCCCGGGACACGAACACTGAAGCTTTCTTT	CASSSRDTNTEAFF
many	TRBV20-1	TRBJ2-3	TRBD1	TGCAGTGCCTACGACAGGGTCTTAGGGACAGATACGCAGTATTTT	CSAYDRVLGTDTQYF
few	TRBV20-1	TRBJ2-7	.	TGCAGTGCTAGAGATGAACCGAAGGTGGAGCAGTACTTC	CSARDEPKVEQYF
many	TRBV5-1	TRBJ2-2	.	TGCGCCAGCAGCTTTGGAGACAGGCCCACCGGGGAGCTGTTTTTT	CASSFGDRPTGELFF
many	TRBV4-3	TRBJ1-2	TRBD1	TGCGCCAGCAGCCAAGGACAGGGGGCGTGGGACTATGGCTACACCTTC	CASSQGQGAWDYGYTF
.	TRBV27	TRBJ2-3	.	TGTGCCAGCTGTTATATAGCCGACGGCACAGATACGCAGTATTTT	CASCYIADGTDTQYF
many	TRBV6-5	TRBJ1-1	TRBD1	TGTGCCAGCAGTTACTTCCTTGGACAGGGCGAAGCTTTCTTT	CASSYFLGQGEAFF
many	TRBV27	TRBJ1-5	.	TGTGCCAGCAGTTACGGAGGGCTCAATCAGCCCCAGCATTTT	CASSYGGLNQPQHF
.	TRBV29-1	TRBJ2-3	TRBD1	TGCAGCGTGGACAGGGGAAACACAGATACGCAGTATTTT	CSVDRGNTDTQYF
.	TRBV10-1	TRBJ1-4	.	TGCGCCAGCAGTGAGTACGGACCGCCTAATGAAAAACTGTTTTTT	CASSEYGPPNEKLFF
few	TRBV5-1	TRBJ2-6	.	TGCGCCAGCAGCCCCCGGGAAACTGGGGCCAACGTCCTGACTTTC	CASSPRETGANVLTF
.	TRBV7-8	TRBJ1-1	TRBD1	TGTGCCAGCAGCCTAGCACGAGACAGGGCCACTGAAGCTTTCTTT	CASSLARDRATEAFF
.	TRBV7-9	TRBJ2-3	.	TGTGCCACCCAAAGTTTAGATACGCAGTATTTT	CATQSLDTQYF
many	TRBV7-9	TRBJ2-5	TRBD1	TGTGCCGGTTTGACAGGGGGCGAAGAGACCCAGTACTTC	CAGLTGGEETQYF
many	TRBV20-1	TRBJ1-2	.	TGCAGTGCTACCCAACAGGCCAACTATGGCTACACCTTC	CSATQQANYGYTF
.	TRBV6-2/TRBV6-3	TRBJ2-3	.	TGTGCCAGCAGAGTAATGCCCGACACAGATACGCAGTATTTT	CASRVMPDTDTQYF
few	TRBV20-1	TRBJ1-5	TRBD1	TGCAGTATTACTCGGACAGGGGATCGCAATCAGCCCCAGCATTTT	CSITRTGDRNQPQHF
many	TRBV6-6	TRBJ2-5	TRBD1	TGTGCCAGCAGTTACTCTCCGGGACAGGGGGCAGAGACCCAGTACTTC	CASSYSPGQGAETQYF
many	TRBV20-1	TRBJ1-1	.	TGCAGTGCTAGAGCGGGGACCCAAGACACTGAAGCTTTCTTT	CSARAGTQDTEAFF
many	TRBV20-1	TRBJ1-4	TRBD1	TGCAGTGCGCCAGGACAGGAGGTTGAAAAACTGTTTTTT	CSAPGQEVEKLFF
.	TRBV6-1	TRBJ1-5	.	TGTGCCAGCAGTGAAGTCGGGATAAGGGACGATCAGCCCCAGCATTTT	CASSEVGIRDDQPQHF
.	TRBV7-2	TRBJ2-5	.	TGTGCCAGCAGCTTAGGACGGCTCCAAGAGACCCAGTACTTC	CASSLGRLQETQYF
.	TRBV4-2	TRBJ2-5	TRBD2	TGTGCCAGCAGCCAGGGAACTAGCGGGGGGGCCGGAGAGACCCAGTACTTC	CASSQGTSGGAGETQYF
many	TRBV6-5	TRBJ2-3	TRBD2	TGTGCCAGCACTTTCACTAGCGGGGGGGCAGGAACGCAGTATTTT	CASTFTSGGAGTQYF